In this sample, the clone carrying this TCR beta chain turned up a few times. The antigen remains unidentified. Researchers used 5'RACE with constant-segment primers to make TCR alpha and TCR beta cDNA libraries that carry sample barcodes and UMIs. TCRdb called the 5' RACE reads again in MiXCR, with one record for every CDR3 protein. Here the sample spans about 33,000 distinct CDR3 sequences, approximately 21% being singletons. Trimming removed 0 bases at V and 2 bases at J, with 11 bases between. This CDR3 region has 15 residues. Germline V gene data show CDR1 as LNHNV and CDR2 as YYDKDF (reference sequence). The sample belongs to a study of T-cell memory formation after mild COVID-19. For the study at large: Largely, the TCR clusters proved donor specific.

Study-wide results and limits: Clones contracting over day 15 to 85 were CD4/CD8 balanced, with later expanders leaning CD4+. Most CD4+ clones that shrank were in CM and EM, while CD8+ ones turned up in EMRA.

The chain joins TRBV15 to TRBJ2-7, with D uncertain. Sequenced input: PBMCs or a T cell subset sorted from them (not recorded which). This TCR was sampled from an adult who had mild COVID-19 (a few samples of this study predate the infection). Cell type and time point are not known. The DNA of the CDR3 is TGTGCCACCAGCAGAGATTCGGCAGGTGCCTACGAGCAGTACTTC. Its protein is CATSRDSAGAYEQYF.